These 3 T cell receptor beta chains share one sample of origin, sequenced in a study of molecular identifiers for immune sequencing clone quantification. TCRdb re-analysed the PCR reads in MiXCR, keeping a single row per CDR3 protein. In the table there are 600,000 to 650,000 distinct CDR3 sequences, 15% to 20% of which are singletons. Specimen: naive CD8+ T cells from blood, with Jurkat cell RNA spiked in. Regarding subset: FACS-sorted CD8+CD4-CCR7+CD45RA+ naive T cells. The origin of the receptors is a human donor in good health. Some libraries in this study had Jurkat cell RNA spiked in.

This clonotype was counted ten times or more. The chain employs TRBV15 and TRBJ2-2; TRBD2 agrees at 12 bases. The ends lost 3 bases at V and 3 bases at J; junction bases unmatched: 14. The CDR3 is 20 amino acids. Germline V gene lookup returns CDR1 LNHNV and CDR2 YYDKDF (reference sequence). The CDR3 bases are TGTGCCACCAGCAGTGCCGGACCCGGACTAGCGGGGACATACACCGGGGAGCTGTTTTTT. This codes for CATSSAGPGLAGTYTGELFF.

This clonotype was recorded at least ten times. The chain combines TRBV6-2 or TRBV6-3 with TRBJ2-7; the D is unclear. The CDR3 covers 12 residues. V lost 8 bases and J 4 bases, leaving 12 bases between the germline ends. Germline V gene lookup returns CDR1 MNHEY and CDR2 SVGEGT. The CDR3 DNA reads TGTGCCAGCTCGGCAGATACTTACGAGCAGTACTTC. Protein sequence: CASSADTYEQYF.

In its sample, this clonotype was seen once. A much larger clone lies one base from this, so it may be a read error. It is likely a read error, because the conserved phenylalanine at the end of the CDR3 is missing. The chain employs TRBV13 and TRBJ1-1; 8 bases map to TRBD1. This CDR3 comprises 17 residues. V gave up 3 bases and J gave up 4 bases; unmatched junction bases: 13. Per germline, CDR1 PRHDT and CDR2 FYEKMQ (reference sequence). DNA for the CDR3: TGTGCCAGCAGCTTTGATACACAGGGGGTGGATGGCACTGAAGCTTTCTCT. As protein: CASSFDTQGVDGTEAFS.